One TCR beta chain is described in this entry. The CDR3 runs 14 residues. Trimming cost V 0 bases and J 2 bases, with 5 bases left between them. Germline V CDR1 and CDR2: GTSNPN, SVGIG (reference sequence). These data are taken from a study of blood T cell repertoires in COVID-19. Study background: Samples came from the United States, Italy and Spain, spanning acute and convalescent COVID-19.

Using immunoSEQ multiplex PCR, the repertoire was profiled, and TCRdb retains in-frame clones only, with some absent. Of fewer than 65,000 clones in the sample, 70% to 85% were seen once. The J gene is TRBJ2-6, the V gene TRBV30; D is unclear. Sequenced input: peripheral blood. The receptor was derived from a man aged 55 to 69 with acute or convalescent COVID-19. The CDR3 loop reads CAWSVLAGANVLTF. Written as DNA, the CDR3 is TGTGCCTGGAGTGTACTGGCTGGGGCCAACGTCCTGACTTTC.